This T cell receptor (beta chain) was identified in a study of T cells in Graves' hyperthyroidism and ophthalmopathy. V lost 7 bases to trimming and J lost 6 bases, with 12 bases between them. The CDR3 extends over 12 amino acids. Germline CDR1 is KGHDR and CDR2 is SFDVKD. RNA transcripts gave rise to amplified TCR beta CDR3 regions. In the first-round RT-PCR of the TCR CDR3, the HTBI primer set was used. TCRdb used MiXCR to reprocess the multiplex PCR reads, holding one entry per CDR3 protein. The sample yields about 570,000 distinct CDR3 sequences, 40% to 55% seen once. Sequencing used peripheral blood or thyroid tissue (not recorded which). The sequence was collected from an adult woman with Graves' disease, either hyperthyroidism or ophthalmopathy (not recorded which). The chain uses TRBV24-1 and TRBJ2-7; perhaps TRBD2 as D (5 bases). CDR3 amino acids: CATRDGGGEQYF. CDR3 DNA sequence: TGTGCCACCAGGGACGGCGGAGGCGAGCAGTACTTC.